The present T cell receptor (beta chain) was sequenced within a study of graft-versus-host responses after intestinal transplantation. At the level of the study: Among the recipients, all got anti-thymocyte globulin induction and then tacrolimus and steroids for around 3 years.

By sample fraction, this clone is medium-sized. Researchers placed about 200,000 CFSE-labeled responder cells in culture with about 200,000 irradiated, violet-dye-labeled stimulator cells. After the reaction, proliferating CFSE-low CD3+CD4+ and CD3+CD8+ responders were sorted. The protocol was immunoSEQ multiplex PCR, while the TCRdb copy is restricted to in-frame clones and leaves out a portion. This sample has more than 10,000 clones, with around 30% found just once. Study-level findings and limits: Allografts of one patient group, those with graft-donor T cell macrochimerism, had high graft-versus-host to host-versus-graft clonal ratios.

From germline, CDR1 is MDHEN and CDR2 SYDVKM. V dropped 10 bases and J dropped 4; count of bases not matched to a gene: 8. The CDR3 loop spans 14 amino acids. The specimen comprised alloreactive CD8+ T cells from a mixed lymphocyte reaction culture, sampled before intestinal transplant. Subset here: CFSE-low proliferating T cells sorted from roughly six-day pre-transplant mixed lymphocyte reaction (GvH or HvG direction). This sequence originates from a human patient who received an intestinal transplant. The V gene is TRBV28, the J gene TRBJ2-7; 12 bases align to TRBD2. This chain's CDR3 is CATTWTSGIYEQYF. CDR3 DNA sequence: TGTGCCACGACCTGGACTAGCGGGATTTACGAGCAGTACTTC.